The 31 T cell receptor beta chains given below trace back to one sample, sequenced in a study of blood T cell repertoires in COVID-19. Produced via immunoSEQ multiplex PCR; TCRdb's table is partial and in-frame only. Of some 120,000 clones in the sample, around 85% were seen once. Sequencing used peripheral blood. The source is a human donor in a cohort sampled during active COVID-19.

In this sample, this clone turned up once. The chain links TRBV6-5 to TRBJ2-3; 9 positions match TRBD2. The CDR3 consists of 14 residues. With V trimmed by 5 bases and J by 6 bases, 6 bases remained unmatched. Germline V gives CDR1 MNHEY, CDR2 SVGAGI. Here the CDR3 DNA reads TGTGCCAGCAGTCTTCTAGCGGGATGGGATACGCAGTATTTT. This translates into CASSLLAGWDTQYF.

Concerning this clone: The junction shows a germline mismatch at one end, possibly a read error. The rearrangement uses TRBV7-2 and TRBJ1-2; D is uncertain. The CDR3 contains 10 residues. Looked up from germline, CDR1 is SGHTA and CDR2 is FQGNSA. CDR3: CASSLEREAF. CDR3 nucleotides: TGTGCCAGCAGCTTAGAACGGGAAGCCTTC.

The V and J genes are TRBV10-1 and TRBJ1-1, with 7 positions matching TRBD1. The V segment lost 8 bases and the J segment 5 bases; nucleotides outside the gene matches: 8. The CDR3 runs to 13 residues. CDR1 and CDR2 from the germline V gene are WNHNN and SYGVQD (reference sequence). The CDR3 DNA reads as TGCGCCAGCTCAGAACAGGGGTCTACTGAAGCTTTCTTT. Protein: CASSEQGSTEAFF.

J is TRBJ1-1 and V is TRBV5-1; unclear D gene. Deletions cut 0 bases from V and 2 bases from J, with 8 bases between. The CDR3 spans 14 residues. CDR1 and CDR2 (germline): SGHRS, YFSETQ. CDR3 sequence: CASSLVTPNTEAFF. In nucleotides, the CDR3 is TGCGCCAGCAGCTTGGTTACACCTAACACTGAAGCTTTCTTT.

V and J are TRBV6-6 and TRBJ1-2; no clear D gene. Trimming cost V 6 bases and J 8 bases, with 10 bases left between them. Germline values: CDR1 MNHNY, CDR2 SVGAGI (reference sequence). This CDR3 comprises 11 residues. The CDR3 region is CASRPSGGYTF. The CDR3 DNA reads as TGTGCCAGCAGACCCTCAGGAGGCTACACCTTC.

This chain joins TRBV6-6 and TRBJ2-7; TRBD1 is a possible D gene (5 bases). V was shortened by 10 bases and J by 5 bases, with 18 bases between the two germline ends. This CDR3 is built from 13 residues. Germline V gene data show CDR1 as MNHNY and CDR2 as SVGAGI (reference sequence). The CDR3 region has the DNA TGTGCCATTACCGGCCAGGGCGCCCACGAGCAGTACTTC. Its translation is CAITGQGAHEQYF.

Remarks on this clone: At one of its ends the junction is not consistent with the germline gene, which may arise from a read error. CDR3 loop: CASSVGYQEIQYF. The CDR3 DNA sequence: TGTGCCAGCAGCGTAGGGTACCAAGAGATCCAGTACTTC. The J gene is TRBJ2-5, the V gene TRBV9; D is uncertain. There are 13 residues in the CDR3. CDR1 SGDLS and CDR2 YYNGEE come from the germline V gene.

This clone has just a few counts. The chain is built from TRBV6-1 and TRBJ1-5, with TRBD1 matching 7 bases. J gave up 6 bases and V 1 base, and 9 bases lay outside the gene matches. Germline CDR1 reads MNHNS; CDR2 reads SASEGT. The length of the CDR3 is 16 residues. The CDR3 DNA reads TGTGCCAGCAGTGAAGAGGAGGGGGCGAGGCGTCAGCCCCAGCATTTT. Protein product: CASSEEEGARRQPQHF.

This clone was seen a few times. This rearrangement joins TRBV7-9 to TRBJ1-2; 7 positions match TRBD1. The CDR3 is 14 amino acids. The junction had 7 bases not matched to a gene; V was cut back by 7 bases and J by 2 bases. CDR1 and CDR2 (germline): SEHNR, FQNEAQ (reference sequence). For the CDR3, the DNA is TGTGCCAGCACGCAACAGGGGAGGAACTATGGCTACACCTTC. Its translation is CASTQQGRNYGYTF.

The genes are TRBV7-9 and TRBJ1-5; no firm D call. This CDR3 spans 13 amino acids. V was shortened by 1 base and J by 8 bases, with 9 bases between the two germline ends. From germline, CDR1 is SEHNR and CDR2 FQNEAQ (reference sequence). The CDR3 protein is CASSLDTHKPQHF. DNA for the CDR3: TGTGCCAGCAGCTTAGATACCCACAAGCCCCAGCATTTT. The entire variable domain, with the rest obtained from reference TRBV7-9 and TRBJ1-5, is as follows: DTGVSQNPRHKITKRGQNVTFRCDPISEHNRLYWYRQTLGQGPEFLTYFQNEAQLEKSRLLSDRFSAERPKGSFSTLEIQRTEQGDSAMYLCASSLDTHKPQHFGDGTRLSIL.

The chain links TRBV6-5 to TRBJ1-2, with 10 bases fitting TRBD1. Germline CDR1 is MNHEY and CDR2 is SVGAGI. This CDR3 contains 15 residues. After removal of 6 bases from V and 8 bases from J, the junction contained 12 bases not matched to a gene. The CDR3 loop is CASRDHGTGEEGYTF. The CDR3 DNA is TGTGCCAGCAGGGATCACGGGACAGGGGAAGAGGGCTACACCTTC.

The rearrangement joins TRBV10-3 to TRBJ1-5, with D possibly matching TRBD1 (6 bases). The CDR3 sequence is 13 residues long. Trimming removed 8 bases from V and 2 bases from J, with 10 bases in between. Germline lookup yields CDR1 ENHRY and CDR2 SYGVKD. CDR3 sequence: CAIRGGGNQPQHF. The CDR3 DNA is TGTGCCATCCGAGGGGGAGGCAATCAGCCCCAGCATTTT.

The chain links TRBV6-6 to TRBJ1-4; a possible D gene is TRBD1 (5 bases). The CDR3 length is 14 residues. V dropped 5 bases and J dropped 8 bases, with 15 bases sitting between them. The germline V gene has CDR1 MNHNY and CDR2 SVGAGI (reference sequence). CDR3 nucleotide sequence: TGTGCCAGCAGTGGTGCCCAGGGCAGGGAAAAACTGTTTTTT. Translating it yields CASSGAQGREKLFF.

This clone was seen a handful of times. The chain employs TRBV30 and TRBJ1-5; 7 bases match TRBD1. The germline CDR1 and CDR2 sequences are GTSNPN and SVGIG (reference sequence). This CDR3 comprises 14 residues. Trimming removed 7 bases from V and 5 bases from J; junction bases left unmatched: 11. In DNA form, the CDR3 reads TGTGCCTTGTCCAGGGGGAGGAAAGATCAGCCCCAGCATTTT. Protein product: CALSRGRKDQPQHF.

The chain recombines TRBV20-1 with TRBJ2-1; D gene unclear. This CDR3 region has 14 residues. Germline CDR1 is DFQATT and CDR2 is SNEGSKA (reference sequence). Trimming cost V 3 bases and J 2 bases, with 11 bases left between them. CDR3 sequence reads: CSASLPPAYNEQFF. CDR3 coding DNA: TGCAGTGCTAGTCTCCCGCCGGCCTACAATGAGCAGTTCTTC.

The chain employs TRBV10-1 and TRBJ2-1, with TRBD2 matching over 9 bases. This CDR3 contains 15 residues. V was pared by 8 bases and J by 3 bases, with 8 bases of the junction left unmatched. Germline CDR1 WNHNN, CDR2 SYGVQD (reference sequence). The CDR3 loop reads CASLLGLAFYNEQFF. DNA for the CDR3: TGCGCCAGCCTCCTAGGACTAGCGTTCTACAATGAGCAGTTCTTC.

The chain carries TRBV5-1 and TRBJ2-7, with 7 nucleotides matching TRBD2. CDR3 length: 15 residues. V shed 3 bases and J 7 bases; nucleotides not matched to a gene: 13. Germline V gene lookup returns CDR1 SGHRS and CDR2 YFSETQ. The CDR3 reads CASSSRAGTGGEQYF. CDR3 sequence (DNA): TGCGCCAGCAGCTCTAGGGCCGGGACCGGGGGGGAGCAGTACTTC.

The J gene is TRBJ2-5, the V gene TRBV6-5; weak D call: TRBD1 (6 bases). Trimming shortened V by 7 bases and J by 5 bases, and 11 bases separated the two germline ends. The length of the CDR3 is 12 residues. CDR1 MNHEY and CDR2 SVGAGI come from the germline V gene. The DNA of the CDR3 is TGTGCCAGCACCTGGGGACACGAGACCCAGTACTTC. Translating gives CASTWGHETQYF.

Details on this clone: A junction end diverges from the germline sequence, so it may reflect a read error. This chain links TRBV7-7 with TRBJ1-3, with D uncertain. The CDR3 spans 13 residues. CDR1 SSHAT and CDR2 FNYEAQ come from the germline V gene (reference sequence). The CDR3 reads CASSRDSGNTIYF. The DNA of the CDR3 is TGTGCTAGCAGCAGAGACTCTGGAAACACCATATATTTT. The whole variable domain, filled in from reference TRBV7-7 and TRBJ1-3, reads GAGVSQSPRYKVTKRGQDVTLRCDPISSHATLYWYQQALGQGPEFLTYFNYEAQPDKSGLPSDRFSAERPEGSISTLTIQRTEQRDSAMYRCASSRDSGNTIYFGEGSWLTVV.

This rearrangement joins TRBV15 to TRBJ1-2; D is unresolved. V lost 0 bases and J 7 bases, leaving 12 bases between the germline ends. The CDR3 length is 14 residues. Germline V gives CDR1 LNHNV, CDR2 YYDKDF (reference sequence). CDR3 coding DNA: TGTGCCACCAGCAGAGATCCAACAGATAGTGGCTACACCTTC. The encoded protein is CATSRDPTDSGYTF.

This clone was counted a single time. The chain uses TRBV19 and TRBJ1-4; maybe TRBD1 (5 bases). The V gene's germline CDR1 is LNHDA and CDR2 SQIVND (reference sequence). The CDR3 is made up of 15 amino acids. Between the trimmed V and J ends, which lost 1 base and 5 bases, there was a span of 11 bases. This chain's CDR3 is CASSIVPGPNEKLFF. CDR3 DNA: TGTGCCAGTAGTATAGTCCCAGGGCCGAATGAAAAACTGTTTTTT. The full variable domain, with the rest looked up from reference TRBV19 and TRBJ1-4, is DGGITQSPKYLFRKEGQNVTLSCEQNLNHDAMYWYRQDPGQGLRLIYYSQIVNDFQKGDIAEGYSVSREKKESFPLTVTSAQKNPTAFYLCASSIVPGPNEKLFFGSGTQLSVL.

V usage is TRBV7-9 and J usage is TRBJ1-1; no reliable D call. The CDR3 is made up of 13 amino acids. The V gene lost 3 bases and the J gene lost 1 base, with 6 bases spanning the gap. The germline CDR1 and CDR2 sequences are SEHNR and FQNEAQ (reference sequence). This CDR3 reads CASSLETNTEAFF. CDR3 nucleotides: TGTGCCAGCAGCTTGGAGACGAACACTGAAGCTTTCTTT.

The CDR3 nucleotides read TGTGCCAGCAGCGTAAATCCGGGGGGGGAGACCCAGTACTTC. This translates into CASSVNPGGETQYF. The rearrangement joins TRBV9 to TRBJ2-5, with TRBD2 matching 8 bases. The ends lost 1 base at V and 5 bases at J; junction bases unmatched: 4. Germline CDR1 reads SGDLS; CDR2 reads YYNGEE. CDR3 size: 14 residues.

In its sample, this clone was seen a few times. One end of the junction varies from germline; a read error may be responsible. V and J are TRBV7-2 and TRBJ2-2; 8 bases are shared with TRBD1. In germline, CDR1 is SGHTA, CDR2 FQGNSA. CDR3 length equals 16 residues. The CDR3 DNA follows: TGTGCCAGCAGCCTAGCCGGGACAGGAGGACCCGGGGAGCTGTTTTTT. This translates into CASSLAGTGGPGELFF.

The gene calls are TRBV11-3 and TRBJ2-4; TRBD2 aligns across 14 bases. The CDR3 is made up of 15 amino acids. Germline loops: CDR1 SGHNT, CDR2 YENEEA. Trimming at V came to 5 bases and at J to 10 bases, leaving 7 bases not matched to a gene. The CDR3 sequence: CASSQGLAGVGIQYF. The CDR3 region has the DNA TGTGCCAGCAGCCAGGGACTAGCGGGAGTAGGAATTCAGTACTTC.

The gene calls are TRBV3-1 (or the pseudogene TRBV3-2) and TRBJ2-1; D remains unclear. The CDR3 has 16 amino acids. The germline V and J ends were trimmed by 0 bases and 0 bases, with 9 bases remaining between them. The germline V gene has CDR1 LGHDT and CDR2 YNNKEL (reference sequence). The CDR3 coding sequence is TGTGCCAGCAGCCAAGAACCCCCGAGCTCCTACAATGAGCAGTTCTTC. This gives the protein CASSQEPPSSYNEQFF.

The chain joins TRBV10-3 to TRBJ2-7, with 9 bases fitting TRBD1. Germline trimming cut 5 bases from V and 6 bases from J; bases unmatched to any gene: 2. In germline, CDR1 is ENHRY, CDR2 SYGVKD. The length of the CDR3 is 12 residues. The CDR3 is CAISRDRAEQYF. In nucleotides, the CDR3 is TGTGCCATCAGTCGGGACAGGGCCGAGCAGTACTTC.

The gene calls are TRBV4-3 and TRBJ1-4; 8 nucleotides agree with TRBD1. V lost 4 bases, J lost 4 bases, and 2 bases stayed unmatched. Per germline, CDR1 LGHNA and CDR2 YSLEER. This CDR3 has 14 amino acids. The CDR3: CASSPDRGNEKLFF. The CDR3 DNA sequence: TGCGCCAGCAGCCCAGACAGGGGTAATGAAAAACTGTTTTTT.

The chain has TRBV6-2 or TRBV6-3 and TRBJ1-2; TRBD1 agrees at 9 bases. CDR3 length: 13 residues. Trimming removed 5 bases from V and 7 bases from J; junction bases left unmatched: 5. Germline CDR1 reads MNHEY; CDR2 reads SVGEGT. The CDR3 loop reads CASSGTGGFGYTF. The CDR3 bases are TGTGCCAGCAGTGGAACAGGGGGCTTTGGCTACACCTTC.

V usage is TRBV29-1 and J usage is TRBJ1-1, with 10 bases matching TRBD1. V gave up 7 bases and J gave up 0 bases; unmatched junction bases: 2. The CDR3 totals 13 residues. The germline V gene encodes CDR1 SQVTM and CDR2 ANQGSEA. The CDR3, as DNA: TGCAGCGGGACAGGGGGGGTGAACACTGAAGCTTTCTTT. It specifies CSGTGGVNTEAFF.

The gene calls are TRBV24-1 and TRBJ2-3; no clear D gene. This CDR3 is 14 amino acids long. Deletions cut 3 bases from V and 1 base from J, with 7 bases between. Germline V gene lookup returns CDR1 KGHDR and CDR2 SFDVKD. DNA of the CDR3: TGTGCCACCAGTGATCTTTTAGGCACAGATACGCAGTATTTT. Protein sequence: CATSDLLGTDTQYF.